A single sample gave rise to the 10 T cell receptor beta chains below, sequenced in a study of blood T cell repertoires in COVID-19. Method: immunoSEQ multiplex PCR; TCRdb's copy keeps in-frame clones and lacks some. The table has about 170,000 clones, roughly 90% seen once. Sequences were obtained from peripheral blood. Receptors originate from a man younger than 40 with COVID-19, enrolled during active disease.

The CDR3 protein is CASSPRRGDGETQYF. The CDR3 DNA sequence: TGTGCCAGCAGCCCACGGAGGGGCGACGGGGAGACCCAGTACTTC. The V gene is TRBV7-2, the J gene TRBJ2-5; weak D call: TRBD2 (6 bases). The V end lost 5 bases, the J end lost 5 bases, and 18 bases lay between the germline ends. This CDR3 contains 15 residues. Germline CDR1 reads SGHTA; CDR2 reads FQGNSA.

V and J are TRBV12-3 or TRBV12-4 and TRBJ1-3; D not resolved. CDR3 length: 11 amino acids. V was pared by 9 bases and J by 8 bases, with 11 bases between. The CDR3 is CASEKRDTIYF. For the CDR3, the DNA is TGTGCCAGTGAAAAGCGGGACACCATATATTTT.

This clone was seen just once. This chain connects TRBV24-1 to TRBJ2-1; TRBD2 matches 7 bases. The germline CDR1 and CDR2 sequences are KGHDR and SFDVKD. Germline trimming cut 3 bases from V and 5 bases from J; bases unmatched to any gene: 0. The CDR3 runs to 13 residues. The CDR3 nucleotides read TGTGCCACCAGTGATCGGGAGGACAATGAGCAGTTCTTC. Its translation is CATSDREDNEQFF.

V is TRBV4-2 and J is TRBJ1-4, with 7 positions matching TRBD1. Germline V lookup: CDR1 LGHNA, CDR2 YNFKEQ. V dropped 1 base and J dropped 0; count of bases not matched to a gene: 2. The CDR3 consists of 16 residues. CDR3 amino acids: CASSQAQGATNEKLFF. The CDR3 DNA is TGTGCCAGCAGCCAAGCTCAGGGGGCAACTAATGAAAAACTGTTTTTT.

This rearrangement joins TRBV6-5 to TRBJ2-7, with 11 bases identical to TRBD1. The V segment lost 1 base and the J segment 5 bases; nucleotides outside the gene matches: 7. Germline loops: CDR1 MNHEY, CDR2 SVGAGI. The length of the CDR3 is 16 residues. The CDR3 region is CASSYFGQGAVHEQYF. In DNA, the CDR3 is TGTGCCAGCAGTTACTTTGGACAGGGGGCCGTTCACGAGCAGTACTTC.

Only a few counts were recorded for this clone. This rearrangement joins TRBV9 to TRBJ2-7; 9 bases map to TRBD2. There are 15 residues in the CDR3. Germline values: CDR1 SGDLS, CDR2 YYNGEE. The V and J ends lost 4 bases and 3 bases, in that order; junction bases with no gene match: 8. CDR3 sequence reads: CASSLGTSIGYEQYF. The CDR3 DNA is TGTGCCAGCAGCCTAGGGACTAGCATTGGCTACGAGCAGTACTTC.

V is TRBV7-2 and J is TRBJ1-4, with TRBD1 matching over 7 bases. Germline loops: CDR1 SGHTA, CDR2 FQGNSA. V was pared by 4 bases and J by 8 bases, with 10 bases of the junction left unmatched. The CDR3 runs 15 residues. CDR3 region: CASSSSRDSYEKLFF. The CDR3 DNA reads TGTGCCAGCAGCTCATCCCGGGACAGTTACGAAAAACTGTTTTTT.

The chain recombines TRBV4-3 with TRBJ2-1, with D possibly being TRBD2 (5 bases). CDR3 length: 11 residues. V lost 3 bases to trimming and J lost 15 bases, with 12 bases between them. CDR1 LGHNA and CDR2 YSLEER come from the germline V gene. The CDR3 loop reads CASSQHERLFF. The CDR3 region has the DNA TGCGCCAGCAGCCAGCACGAGCGGCTGTTCTTC.

The CDR3 reads CASSVVSGGRSEAFF. In DNA, the CDR3 is TGTGCCAGCAGCGTGGTCTCGGGGGGCAGGAGCGAAGCTTTCTTT. This chain joins TRBV9 and TRBJ1-1, with D perhaps TRBD1 (6 bases). The CDR3 consists of 15 residues. Germline CDR1 is SGDLS and CDR2 is YYNGEE. The V end lost 2 bases, the J end lost 8 bases, and 19 bases lay between the germline ends.

The CDR3 nucleotides read TGTGCCAGCAGCTTAGGAGACAGGGTACATCAGCCCCAGCATTTT. Amino acid sequence: CASSLGDRVHQPQHF. The chain has TRBV7-2 and TRBJ1-5; 7 bases are a match to TRBD1. V shed 1 base and J 5 bases; nucleotides not matched to a gene: 5. The CDR3 runs to 15 residues. CDR1 and CDR2 (germline): SGHTA, FQGNSA.